The 16 T cell receptor beta chains listed next were all sequenced from one sample in a study of vaccination and CD4 T cells after COVID-19. These TCRs' antigens remain unknown. The treatment denotes: roughly nine-day PBMC culture with coronavirus spike peptide pools or control peptides (ViraFEST assay). CD4+ T cells that came from the unexposed donor were collected before the COVID-19 pandemic (2011-2018). The Oncomine TCR Beta short-read assay was applied to DNA of cultured CD4+ T cells. Cultures of CD4+ T cells served as the source for extracting genomic DNA. TCRdb re-called the PCR reads through MiXCR, storing one row per CDR3 protein. The sample consists of 7,500 to 10,000 distinct CDR3 sequences, around a third of them appearing once. Specimen: CD4+ T cells from blood, cultured in vitro. These receptors were taken from a human donor in good health.

In its sample, this clonotype was seen a few times. The chain couples TRBV6-2 or TRBV6-3 to TRBJ2-6; D unclear. CDR1 is MNHEY, CDR2 SVGEGT, per germline. This CDR3 has 13 amino acids. Trimming removed 6 bases from V and 0 bases from J, with 3 bases in between. The CDR3: CASSISGANVLTF. CDR3 in DNA: TGTGCCAGCAGCATCTCTGGGGCCAACGTCCTGACTTTC.

CDR3 sequence: CASSEHWAPTTYNEQFF. The CDR3 bases are TGTGCCAGCTCGGAACATTGGGCGCCGACTACCTACAATGAGCAGTTCTTC. This chain connects TRBV28 to TRBJ2-1; tentatively, D is TRBD2 (5 bases). Per the germline V gene, CDR1 is MDHEN and CDR2 is SYDVKM. This CDR3 has 17 residues. V lost 8 bases to trimming and J lost 2 bases, with 22 bases between them.

The sample holds a few counts of this clonotype. J is TRBJ2-7 and V is TRBV5-1; 9 positions match TRBD2. Looked up from germline, CDR1 is SGHRS and CDR2 is YFSETQ. J gave up 6 bases and V 5 bases, and 12 bases lay outside the gene matches. There are 15 residues in the CDR3. In nucleotides, the CDR3 is TGCGCCAGCAGTTCGAGCCTAGCGGGGTCCCCCGAGCAGTACTTC. It is translated as CASSSSLAGSPEQYF.

In its sample, this clonotype was seen once. The rearrangement links TRBV20-1 to TRBJ2-7; D gene uncertain. CDR1 DFQATT and CDR2 SNEGSKA come from the germline V gene (reference sequence). With 0 bases removed from V and 5 bases from J, the gap between germline ends came to 17 bases. The CDR3 is 15 residues long. DNA for the CDR3: TGCAGTGCTAGAGATTACGAGAGAGCCTGGGACGAGCAGTACTTC. Amino acid sequence: CSARDYERAWDEQYF.

The gene calls are TRBV20-1 and TRBJ2-7; either TRBD1 or TRBD2 may supply D (5 bases each). The CDR3 is 14 residues long. Germline CDR1 reads DFQATT; CDR2 reads SNEGSKA (reference sequence). V dropped 4 bases and J dropped 0 bases, with 13 bases sitting between them. The CDR3 region is CSAKSRDVSYEQYF. Here the CDR3 DNA reads TGCAGTGCTAAATCCCGGGACGTCTCCTACGAGCAGTACTTC.

This chain joins TRBV4-1 and TRBJ2-3; TRBD2 might be the D (6 bases). The CDR3 spans 17 residues. Germline V gene data show CDR1 as MGHRA and CDR2 as YSYEKL. Trimming removed 4 bases at V and 4 bases at J, with 21 bases between. The CDR3 is CASSRSGSGSEPDTQYF. The CDR3 DNA is TGCGCCAGCAGCCGTTCAGGGAGCGGGTCGGAGCCAGATACGCAGTATTTT.

V usage is TRBV28 and J usage is TRBJ1-6, with D hard to call. The germline CDR1 and CDR2 sequences are MDHEN and SYDVKM. The length of the CDR3 is 12 residues. V was cut by 3 bases and J by 10 bases, with 7 bases left in between. The CDR3 here is CASSLPGSPLHF. For the CDR3, the DNA is TGTGCCAGCAGTTTGCCGGGATCACCCCTCCACTTT. The full variable domain, completed using reference TRBV28 and TRBJ1-6, is DVKVTQSSRYLVKRTGEKVFLECVQDMDHENMFWYRQDPGLGLRLIYFSYDVKMKEKGDIPEGYSVSREKKERFSLILESASTNQTSMYLCASSLPGSPLHFGNGTRLTVT.

The J gene is TRBJ2-7, the V gene TRBV6-1; the match to TRBD1 covers 7 bases. V dropped 8 bases and J dropped 7; count of bases not matched to a gene: 11. Germline values: CDR1 MNHNS, CDR2 SASEGT. The CDR3 has 13 amino acids. In nucleotides, the CDR3 is TGTGCCAGCTACGGGACAGCGTCCTTTGAGCAGTACTTC. The encoded protein is CASYGTASFEQYF.

This clonotype was seen only once. CDR3 nucleotide sequence: TGTGCCAGCAGCACACGGTGGAGGGTTGGGGTCTCACCCCTCCACTTT. Translating gives CASSTRWRVGVSPLHF. The rearrangement links TRBV9 to TRBJ1-6; no definite D call. The ends were cut back, 4 bases at V and 10 bases at J, with 21 bases in the middle. CDR1 and CDR2 (germline): SGDLS, YYNGEE. This CDR3 has 16 residues.

Only a few counts were recorded for this clonotype. The genes are TRBV28 and TRBJ1-5; unclear D gene. This CDR3 is 10 amino acids long. Germline V CDR1 and CDR2: MDHEN, SYDVKM. With 6 bases removed from V and 9 bases from J, the gap between germline ends came to 6 bases. The CDR3 nucleotides are TGTGCCAGCAGAAGTCGGCCCCAGCATTTT. Translated, it gives CASRSRPQHF.

CDR3 nucleotide sequence: TGTGCCAGCAGCCCAGTGGGTTTGGGTGAGACCCAGTACTTC. This translates into CASSPVGLGETQYF. The chain has TRBV11-1 and TRBJ2-5; no firm D call. The CDR3 is 14 residues long. Trimming stripped 5 bases from V and 5 bases from J, with 15 bases between. CDR1 is SGHAT, CDR2 FQDESV, per germline (reference sequence).

The rearrangement links TRBV20-1 to TRBJ2-5; TRBD2 aligns across 10 bases. The junction had 14 bases not matched to a gene; V was cut back by 5 bases and J by 5 bases. This CDR3 has 16 amino acids. Per germline, CDR1 DFQATT and CDR2 SNEGSKA (reference sequence). The CDR3, as DNA: TGCAGTGCTCATTCTACAGCGGGAGGGCCAGTGGAGACCCAGTACTTC. Protein product: CSAHSTAGGPVETQYF.

The chain couples TRBV5-4 to TRBJ1-2; D perhaps matches TRBD1 (6 bases). This CDR3 is 13 amino acids long. V lost 4 bases, J lost 8 bases, and 15 bases lay in between. The germline V gene has CDR1 SGHNT and CDR2 YYREEE (reference sequence). The CDR3: CASSPVQGRGYTF. The CDR3 DNA sequence: TGTGCCAGCAGCCCCGTCCAGGGGAGAGGCTACACCTTC.

The chain links TRBV6-2 or TRBV6-3 to TRBJ1-5; TRBD1 might be the D (5 bases). The ends were cut back, 2 bases at V and 0 bases at J, with 11 bases in the middle. Germline V gives CDR1 MNHEY, CDR2 SVGEGT. This CDR3 has 16 amino acids. The CDR3 protein is CASSYVAGLSNQPQHF. The CDR3 nucleotides are TGTGCCAGCAGTTACGTGGCAGGGCTTAGCAATCAGCCCCAGCATTTT.

The CDR3 loop is CASSRGQNTGELFF. The CDR3, as DNA: TGTGCCAGCAGTCGGGGACAGAACACCGGGGAGCTGTTTTTT. The rearrangement links TRBV11-1 to TRBJ2-2; D may be TRBD1 (6 bases). CDR1 is SGHAT, CDR2 FQDESV, per germline (reference sequence). This CDR3 has 14 residues. The V end was cut by 6 bases, the J end by 1 base, with 9 bases between.

The CDR3 sequence is CSAHNDLSQPQHF. DNA for the CDR3: TGCAGTGCTCACAATGACCTTAGCCAGCCCCAGCATTTT. This chain links TRBV20-1 with TRBJ1-5; D is unresolved. Germline V gene sequence: CDR1 DFQATT, CDR2 SNEGSKA (reference sequence). The CDR3 loop spans 13 amino acids. V dropped 5 bases and J dropped 7 bases, with 15 bases sitting between them.